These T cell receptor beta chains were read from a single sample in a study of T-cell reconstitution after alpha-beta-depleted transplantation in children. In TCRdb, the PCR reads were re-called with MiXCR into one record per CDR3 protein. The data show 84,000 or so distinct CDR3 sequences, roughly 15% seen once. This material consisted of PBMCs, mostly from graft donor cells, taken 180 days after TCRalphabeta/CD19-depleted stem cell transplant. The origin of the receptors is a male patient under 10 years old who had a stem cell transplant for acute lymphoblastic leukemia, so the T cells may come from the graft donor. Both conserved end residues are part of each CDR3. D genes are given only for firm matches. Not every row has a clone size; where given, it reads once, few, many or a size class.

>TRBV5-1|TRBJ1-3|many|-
TGCGCCAGCACCACCCGGGGGCCTGGCTCTGGAAACACCATATATTTT
CASTTRGPGSGNTIYF
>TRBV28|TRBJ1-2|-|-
TGTGCCAGCAGTTTACCCTATCGTAACTATGGCTACACCTTC
CASSLPYRNYGYTF
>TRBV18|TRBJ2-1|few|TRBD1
TGTGCCAGCTCTCTTCTCCCGGGACAGGATACCAATGAGCAGTTCTTC
CASSLLPGQDTNEQFF
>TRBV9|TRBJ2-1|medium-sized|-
TGTGCCAGCAGCCTCCGACATCGGTTTGGGTACAATGAGCAGTTCTTC
CASSLRHRFGYNEQFF
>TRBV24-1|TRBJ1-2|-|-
TGTGCCACCAGGTCTACGGGAAAAAACTATGGCTACACCTTC
CATRSTGKNYGYTF
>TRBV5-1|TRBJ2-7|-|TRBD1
TGCGCCAGCAGCTGGGGGACAGGGAGAAACTACGAGCAGTACTTC
CASSWGTGRNYEQYF
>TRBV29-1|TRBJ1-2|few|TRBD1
TGCAGCGTTGAAGTGGGACAGGGACTCGGAGCTCAGGGCTACACCTTC
CSVEVGQGLGAQGYTF
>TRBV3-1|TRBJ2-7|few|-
TGTGCCAGCAGCCAGGCGAACTACGAGCAGTACTTC
CASSQANYEQYF
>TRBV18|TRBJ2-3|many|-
TGTGCCAGCTCACCGGCCGGAGATACGCAGTATTTT
CASSPAGDTQYF
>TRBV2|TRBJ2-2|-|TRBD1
TGTGCCAGCAGGGATCTGGGGACAGGGGGCACCGGGGAGCTGTTTTTT
CASRDLGTGGTGELFF
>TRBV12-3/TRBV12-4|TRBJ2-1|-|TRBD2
TGTGCCAGCACCCTACTAGCGGGGGGGAGGGGTGAGCAGTTCTTC
CASTLLAGGRGEQFF
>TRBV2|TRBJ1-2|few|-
TGTGCCAGCAGTGAACGCCAGGTCTATGGCTACACCTTC
CASSERQVYGYTF
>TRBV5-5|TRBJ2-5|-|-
TGTGCCAGCAGCCTAATACAGGGAAGGGAGACCCAGTACTTC
CASSLIQGRETQYF
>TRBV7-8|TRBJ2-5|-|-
TGTGCCAGCAGCTTATTTCTACGAATGGGGAACCAAGAGACCCAGTACTTC
CASSLFLRMGNQETQYF
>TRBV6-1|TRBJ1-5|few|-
TGTGCCAGCCGTGAACGACTGTATGGCCAGCCCCAGCATTTT
CASRERLYGQPQHF
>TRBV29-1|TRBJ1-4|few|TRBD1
TGCAGCGTTTCAGGGGGCCCGGAAAAACTGTTTTTT
CSVSGGPEKLFF
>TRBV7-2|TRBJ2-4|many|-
TGTGCCAGCAGCTTAGAAGGGGGACAAGCCAAAAACATTCAGTACTTC
CASSLEGGQAKNIQYF
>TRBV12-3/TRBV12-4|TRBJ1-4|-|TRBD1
TGTGCCAGCAGTTCGGACAGGGCTAATGAAAAACTGTTTTTT
CASSSDRANEKLFF
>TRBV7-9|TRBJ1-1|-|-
TGTGCCAGCAGCCTCCGGGACACGAAAGACACTGAAGCTTTCTTT
CASSLRDTKDTEAFF
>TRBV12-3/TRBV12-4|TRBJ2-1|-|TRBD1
TGTGCCAGCAGTCCGCGGGACAGGGGGTCAGGCAATGAGCAGTTCTTC
CASSPRDRGSGNEQFF
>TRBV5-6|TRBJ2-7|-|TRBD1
TGTGCCAGCAGCCCTAAGGGACAGGGGGCTTACGAGCAGTACTTC
CASSPKGQGAYEQYF
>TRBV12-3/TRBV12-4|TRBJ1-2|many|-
TGTGCCAGCAGCGCCGTAATTGACGTTGGCTACACCTTC
CASSAVIDVGYTF
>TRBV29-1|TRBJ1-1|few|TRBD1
TGCAGCGTTGGAGGGGGACAGGGGCGGGAAGCTTTCTTT
CSVGGGQGREAFF
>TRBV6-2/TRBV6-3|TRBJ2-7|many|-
TGTGCCAGCAGTTATTCCGGGACGACGTACGAGCAGTACTTC
CASSYSGTTYEQYF
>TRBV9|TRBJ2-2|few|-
TGTGCCAGCAGCGTAGTGTGGACCGGGGAGCTGTTTTTT
CASSVVWTGELFF
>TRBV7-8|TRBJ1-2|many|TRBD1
TGTGCCAGCAGCTTAAGGACAGGGGGCGGCTACACCTTC
CASSLRTGGGYTF
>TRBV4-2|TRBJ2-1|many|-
TGTGCCAGCAGCCAAGGGGGGAGCTCCTACAATGAGCAGTTCTTC
CASSQGGSSYNEQFF
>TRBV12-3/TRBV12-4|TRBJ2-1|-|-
TGTGCCAGCAGTTTAGCGAGCATCCATGAGCAGTTCTTC
CASSLASIHEQFF
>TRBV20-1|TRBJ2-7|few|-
TGCAGTGCTAGGGCCGCGACTAGGAGGGACTACGAGCAGTACTTC
CSARAATRRDYEQYF
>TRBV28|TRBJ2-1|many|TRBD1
TGTGCCAGCAGTGCAGGGACAGCCAATGAGCAGTTCTTC
CASSAGTANEQFF
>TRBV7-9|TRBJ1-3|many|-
TGTGCCAGCAGCTTAGAGGTTGGAAACACCATATATTTT
CASSLEVGNTIYF
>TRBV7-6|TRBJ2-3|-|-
TGTGCCAGCAGCTTAGTAGGTGGGGATAGCACAGATACGCAGTATTTT
CASSLVGGDSTDTQYF
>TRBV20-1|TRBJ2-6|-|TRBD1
TGCAGTGCTAGTAGGGACAGTCCCCACTCTGGGGCCAACGTCCTGACTTTC
CSASRDSPHSGANVLTF